A single sample is the source of the 21 T cell receptor beta chains below, sequenced in a study of T cells in pancreatic ductal adenocarcinoma (dated by TCRdb to the late 2010s). The pancreatic ductal adenocarcinoma patients who were selected had gone through surgery without receiving any neoadjuvant therapy. The library was prepared using the immunoSEQ multiplex PCR assay. This is the immuneACCESS table as TCRdb keeps it, with only in-frame sequences that have V and J called. A part of the clones is gone; compared with another copy, unresolved V genes explain less than half, and the rest is unexplained. For this sample the table gives roughly 8,700 clones, of which roughly 89% were detected only once. Together, the top ten hold 3.1% of the sample. Source material: PBMCs. These receptor sequences come from a human donor with pancreatic ductal adenocarcinoma.

This clone was counted only a few times. The rearrangement uses TRBV2 and TRBJ2-2, with TRBD1 matching over 9 bases. CDR1 and CDR2 (germline): SNHLY, FYNNEI. J lost 4 bases, V lost 5 bases, and 5 bases had no gene match. The CDR3 loop spans 15 amino acids. DNA of the CDR3: TGTGCCAGCAGTCGGGACAGGGAAAGCACCGGGGAGCTGTTTTTT. It is translated as CASSRDRESTGELFF.

The CDR3 DNA follows: TGTGCCAGCAGTCAACAAGCAACCGGGACTAAAATATACGAGCAGTACTTC. Translating gives CASSQQATGTKIYEQYF. This chain joins TRBV14 and TRBJ2-7; 7 nucleotides agree with TRBD2. The CDR3 runs to 17 residues. J lost 4 bases, V lost 6 bases, and 18 bases had no gene match. Germline lookup yields CDR1 SGHDN and CDR2 FVKESK.

The chain recombines TRBV6-1 with TRBJ1-4; TRBD1 might be the D (6 bases). V lost 0 bases and J 2 bases, leaving 7 bases between the germline ends. The CDR3 is 15 amino acids. The germline V gene has CDR1 MNHNS and CDR2 SASEGT. In nucleotides, the CDR3 is TGTGCCAGCAGTGAAGCCAGGGGCACTAATGAAAAACTGTTTTTT. It yields the protein CASSEARGTNEKLFF.

The chain employs TRBV18 and TRBJ2-1; D unclear. CDR1 and CDR2 from the germline V gene are KGHSH and LQKENI. The CDR3 consists of 13 residues. The germline V and J ends were trimmed by 2 bases and 8 bases, with 10 bases remaining between them. Written as DNA, the CDR3 is TGTGCCAGCTCACCAATAATTTTCTATGAGCAGTTCTTC. Protein: CASSPIIFYEQFF.

This chain joins TRBV23-1 and TRBJ1-5; D is uncertain. TRBV23-1 is filed as an ORF, its function uncertain. The CDR3 loop spans 19 amino acids. Trimming cost V 1 base and J 2 bases, with 21 bases left between them. The CDR3 nucleotides are TGCGCCAGCAGTCAATTGAGTAGATTCGACACAGTAGGCAATCAGCCCCAGCATTTT. It is translated as CASSQLSRFDTVGNQPQHF.

This chain connects TRBV9 to TRBJ1-1; D gene unclear. The V gene's germline CDR1 is SGDLS and CDR2 YYNGEE. V lost 0 bases, J lost 7 bases, and 10 bases lay in between. This CDR3 region has 13 residues. In DNA, the CDR3 is TGTGCCAGCAGCGTAGTATTCGGCGGTGAAGCTTTCTTT. Translation gives CASSVVFGGEAFF.

The chain combines TRBV28 with TRBJ1-5, with TRBD1 as a possible D gene (5 bases). Germline assignment: CDR1 MDHEN and CDR2 SYDVKM. The CDR3 sequence is 15 residues long. V gave up 3 bases and J gave up 5 bases, with 14 bases separating them. CDR3 protein: CASSLAVLGDQPQHF. The CDR3 nucleotides read TGTGCCAGCAGTTTGGCCGTCTTAGGGGATCAGCCCCAGCATTTT.

The chain is built from TRBV11-2 and TRBJ2-1; 7 positions match TRBD1. The CDR3 loop spans 15 amino acids. The trim removed 10 bases at V and 4 bases at J, leaving 13 bases unmatched. The V gene's germline CDR1 is SGHAT and CDR2 FQNNGV. CDR3 region: CATRRPLGQYNEQFF. CDR3 nucleotides: TGTGCCACCAGACGACCCCTGGGACAGTACAATGAGCAGTTCTTC.

This clone has only one observation. This rearrangement joins TRBV28 to TRBJ2-7, with D unresolved. Germline V gene lookup returns CDR1 MDHEN and CDR2 SYDVKM. There are 18 residues in the CDR3. The V and J ends lost 2 bases and 0 bases respectively, with 20 bases between them. The CDR3 DNA is TGTGCCAGCAGTTTAATAGGCGGTCTACTAAGGCTCTCCTACGAGCAGTACTTC. Its translation: CASSLIGGLLRLSYEQYF.

V is TRBV10-3 and J is TRBJ2-7; TRBD2 agrees at 12 bases. V trimming: 8 bases; J trimming: 5 bases; junction bases outside the gene matches: 10. Looked up from germline, CDR1 is ENHRY and CDR2 is SYGVKD. This CDR3 is 15 amino acids long. The CDR3 reads CAIGASGRAGDEQYF. DNA for the CDR3: TGTGCCATCGGGGCTAGCGGGAGGGCCGGGGACGAGCAGTACTTC.

The V gene is TRBV9, the J gene TRBJ2-1; D not certain. The V end lost 1 base, the J end lost 2 bases, and 7 bases lay between the germline ends. From germline, CDR1 is SGDLS and CDR2 YYNGEE. CDR3 length: 14 amino acids. The CDR3 loop reads CASSVLTAYNEQFF. The DNA for the CDR3 is TGTGCCAGCAGCGTACTCACAGCCTACAATGAGCAGTTCTTC.

This chain joins TRBV9 and TRBJ2-2, with D perhaps TRBD1 (6 bases). V lost 3 bases to trimming and J lost 8 bases, with 11 bases between them. The CDR3 has 13 residues. CDR1 and CDR2 (germline): SGDLS, YYNGEE. The chain's CDR3 is CASSALDRGELFF. The CDR3 DNA sequence: TGTGCCAGCAGCGCCCTAGACAGGGGGGAGCTGTTTTTT. Drawing the rest from reference TRBV9 and TRBJ2-2, the complete variable domain is DSGVTQTPKHLITATGQRVTLRCSPRSGDLSVYWYQQSLDQGLQFLIQYYNGEERAKGNILERFSAQQFPDLHSELNLSSLELGDSALYFCASSALDRGELFFGEGSRLTVL.

DNA for the CDR3: TGCAGCGTTGGGGGAGGGGGGCTTACCTACGAGCAGTACTTC. This codes for CSVGGGGLTYEQYF. J is TRBJ2-7 and V is TRBV29-1, with D possibly matching TRBD2 (7 bases). This CDR3 is 14 amino acids long. Germline V gene sequence: CDR1 SQVTM, CDR2 ANQGSEA. Trimming removed 4 bases at V and 2 bases at J, with 15 bases between.

The chain carries TRBV5-5 and TRBJ1-4; TRBD1 is a possible D gene (6 bases). Trimming took off 1 base at V and 4 bases at J, with 14 bases between the two ends. The CDR3 sequence is 16 residues long. In germline, CDR1 is SGHKS, CDR2 YYEKEE (reference sequence). This CDR3 is CASSLFVGAGNEKLFF. The CDR3 nucleotides read TGTGCCAGCAGCTTGTTCGTGGGGGCGGGTAATGAAAAACTGTTTTTT.

J is TRBJ2-1 and V is TRBV6-5; D not resolved. Germline V lookup: CDR1 MNHEY, CDR2 SVGAGI. The CDR3 is 14 residues long. V lost 0 bases and J lost 8, with 11 bases in between. The CDR3 is CASSYSSSSDEQFF. The CDR3 DNA reads as TGTGCCAGCAGTTACTCGTCATCTTCGGATGAGCAGTTCTTC.

V usage is TRBV6-1 and J usage is TRBJ2-1, with 11 bases fitting TRBD1. Looked up from germline, CDR1 is MNHNS and CDR2 is SASEGT. With V trimmed by 3 bases and J by 4 bases, 5 bases remained unmatched. CDR3 length: 16 amino acids. CDR3 region: CASSDLRDRGYNEQFF. The DNA for the CDR3 is TGTGCCAGCAGTGACTTAAGGGACAGGGGGTACAATGAGCAGTTCTTC.

The chain is built from TRBV28 and TRBJ2-3, with 7 bases lining up with TRBD2. V shed 5 bases, J shed 5 bases, and the junction held 13 bases outside the gene matches. The germline gives CDR1 MDHEN, CDR2 SYDVKM. The CDR3 contains 16 residues. CDR3 protein: CASSARGGGRLDTQYF. The CDR3 DNA follows: TGTGCCAGCAGTGCCCGAGGTGGCGGGAGATTAGATACGCAGTATTTT.

The rearrangement links TRBV13 to TRBJ2-1; 8 bases line up with TRBD1. The CDR3 is 14 amino acids. The germline gives CDR1 PRHDT, CDR2 FYEKMQ (reference sequence). Losses at the gene ends were 5 bases for V and 8 bases for J; bases not matched to a gene: 8. The CDR3: CASSRGQGVDEQFF. CDR3 in DNA: TGTGCCAGCAGCCGAGGACAGGGAGTGGATGAGCAGTTCTTC. Based on the CDR3 plus reference TRBV13 and TRBJ2-1, the full variable domain is AAGVIQSPRHLIKEKRETATLKCYPIPRHDTVYWYQQGPGQDPQFLISFYEKMQSDKGSIPDRFSAQQFSDYHSELNMSSLELGDSALYFCASSRGQGVDEQFFGPGTRLTVL.

The rearrangement joins TRBV11-2 to TRBJ1-1, with 9 bases lining up with TRBD1. Losses at the gene ends were 4 bases for V and 1 base for J; bases not matched to a gene: 4. This CDR3 is 15 amino acids long. CDR1 SGHAT and CDR2 FQNNGV come from the germline V gene. CDR3 sequence (DNA): TGTGCCAGCAGCTCCCTGACAGGGGGGAACACTGAAGCTTTCTTT. It encodes CASSSLTGGNTEAFF. Drawing the rest from reference TRBV11-2 and TRBJ1-1, the complete variable domain is EAGVAQSPRYKIIEKRQSVAFWCNPISGHATLYWYQQILGQGPKLLIQFQNNGVVDDSQLPKDRFSAERLKGVDSTLKIQPAKLEDSAVYLCASSSLTGGNTEAFFGQGTRLTVV.

This chain uses TRBV7-2 with TRBJ2-7; 10 bases align to TRBD1. The V gene end was trimmed by 5 bases and the J gene end by 4 bases; junction bases not matched to a gene: 8. The germline V gene encodes CDR1 SGHTA and CDR2 FQGNSA. The CDR3 extends over 15 amino acids. DNA for the CDR3: TGTGCCAGCAGCGGCCGGGACAGGGGATCGTACGAGCAGTACTTC. Its translation is CASSGRDRGSYEQYF.

The chain combines TRBV7-9 with TRBJ2-2; TRBD1 matches 8 bases. Germline CDR1 and CDR2: SEHNR and FQNEAQ (reference sequence). With V trimmed by 5 bases and J by 1 base, 6 bases remained unmatched. This CDR3 spans 16 amino acids. The CDR3 bases are TGTGCCAGCAGCCCCAACAGGGGGAGGAACACCGGGGAGCTGTTTTTT. Translation: CASSPNRGRNTGELFF.